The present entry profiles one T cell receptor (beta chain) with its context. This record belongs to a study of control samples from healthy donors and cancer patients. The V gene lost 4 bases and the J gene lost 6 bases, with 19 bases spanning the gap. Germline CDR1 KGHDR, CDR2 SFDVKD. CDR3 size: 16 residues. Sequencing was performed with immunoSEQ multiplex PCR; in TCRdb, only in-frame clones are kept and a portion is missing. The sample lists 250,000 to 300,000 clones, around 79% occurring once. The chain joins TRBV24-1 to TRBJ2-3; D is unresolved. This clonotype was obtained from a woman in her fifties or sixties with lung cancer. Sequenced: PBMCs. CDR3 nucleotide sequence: TGTGCCACCAGTGACAAACTATTATTTTCGACGGATACGCAGTATTTT. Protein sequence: CATSDKLLFSTDTQYF.